This T cell receptor beta chain was observed in a study of T cell changes during pregnancy in multiple sclerosis. The assay was immunoSEQ multiplex PCR, and TCRdb's table has in-frame clones only and misses some. This table has some 80,000 clones, roughly 90% appearing once. The CDR3 spans 16 residues. Germline V gives CDR1 SGDLS, CDR2 YYNGEE. Trimming at V came to 1 base and at J to 1 base, leaving 5 bases not matched to a gene. The receptor comes from a female donor in good health, enrolled as a control in a pregnancy study. The sample consisted of peripheral blood, taken in the first trimester of pregnancy. This chain connects TRBV9 to TRBJ2-1; 7 positions agree with TRBD2. The CDR3 coding sequence is TGTGCCAGCAGCGTATCGGCTAGCGGATCCTACAATGAGCAGTTCTTC. Its translation: CASSVSASGSYNEQFF.